This paragraph reports one T cell receptor beta chain. This table comes from immunoSEQ multiplex PCR, and its TCRdb copy is limited to in-frame clones, with some not included. The repertoire holds 200,000 to 250,000 clones, with 84% as singletons. The sample is drawn from a study of blood T cell repertoires in COVID-19. Germline lookup yields CDR1 MNHEY and CDR2 SMNVEV (reference sequence). The CDR3 extends over 15 amino acids. V shed 8 bases and J shed 1 base, with 15 bases lying between them. The sequence derives from a woman aged 80 or over with active or convalescent COVID-19. The sample taken for sequencing was peripheral blood. The chain couples TRBV27 to TRBJ2-1, with a possible D match to TRBD2 (5 bases). CDR3: CASGLPGNSYNEQFF. In nucleotides, the CDR3 is TGTGCCAGCGGACTGCCCGGGAATTCCTACAATGAGCAGTTCTTC.